This TCR beta chain was sequenced during a study of molecular identifiers for immune sequencing clone quantification. About the research overall: The replicates split RNA from around 20,000 or 100,000 naive CD8 cells five ways and sequenced four. Overall study findings and caveats: Spiked-in Jurkat TCR RNA corresponding to one cell was reported as detectable against around 1 million naive cells. Clonotypes topping 20 RNA copies carried over 97% of effector molecules but under 1% of naive ones.

CDR3 length: 15 residues. CDR1 MNHNY and CDR2 SVGAGI come from the germline V gene (reference sequence). V lost 8 bases, J lost 5 bases, and 20 bases lay in between. TCRdb independently ran MiXCR on the PCR reads; one entry per CDR3 protein. In the table there are roughly 630,000 distinct CDR3 sequences, about 25% of which are singletons. This clonotype was counted only a few times. The antigen remains undetermined. Naive CD8 T cells, phenotype CD8+CD4-CCR7+CD45RA+, were sorted. The sequence derives from a human donor in good health. Some libraries in this study had Jurkat cell RNA spiked in. The genes are TRBV6-6 and TRBJ2-3, with D possibly TRBD2 on 5 matching bases. Sequenced: naive CD8+ T cells from blood, with Jurkat cell RNA spiked in. As for subset: FACS-sorted CD8+CD4-CCR7+CD45RA+ naive T cells. CDR3 bases: TGTGCCAGCCAAGGACTTGCAGCAACGGGAGATACGCAGTATTTT. This codes for CASQGLAATGDTQYF.